The 5 T cell receptor beta chains presented below share a single source sample, sequenced in a study of regulatory T cells in long-lasting Graves disease. iRepertoire HTBI primers and Arm-PCR of CDR3 regions built TCR beta libraries. TCRdb recomputed calls from the multiplex PCR reads with MiXCR, one row per CDR3 protein. Of 350,000 to 550,000 distinct CDR3 sequences detected, approximately 14% appear once; the ten largest clones hold approximately 17%. Time point noted: newly diagnosed GD, antithyroid drugs for less than 3 months. PBMCs provided the RNA from which the TCR library was made. These data were also filed under a second study, of T cells in Graves' hyperthyroidism and ophthalmopathy.

The starting material was peripheral blood mononuclear cells (PBMCs), obtained at new diagnosis, from a patient treated with antithyroid drugs. The source of these receptors is a woman between 45 and 65 years old with Graves disease.

This clonotype was seen only a few times. The chain is built from TRBV6-5 and TRBJ1-2; D gene unclear. Germline V gene sequence: CDR1 MNHEY, CDR2 SVGAGI. Deletions cut 2 bases from V and 2 bases from J, with 12 bases between. This CDR3 has 15 residues. CDR3: CASSYQDGVNYGYTF. CDR3 in DNA: TGTGCCAGCAGTTACCAAGACGGAGTAAACTATGGCTACACCTTC.

A few counts support this clonotype. No conserved phenylalanine or tryptophan is present at the end of the CDR3, so a read error is the likely explanation. V and J are TRBV3-1 and TRBJ2-1; TRBD2 aligns across 14 bases. V was pared by 3 bases and J by 12 bases, with 13 bases of the junction left unmatched. The V gene's germline CDR1 is LGHDT and CDR2 YNNKEL (reference sequence). This CDR3 contains 17 residues. The CDR3 spells CASSQIARGLAGAWQFS. For the CDR3, the DNA is TGTGCCAGCAGCCAGATCGCCCGGGGACTAGCGGGAGCCTGGCAGTTCTCC.

This clonotype was detected many times. The rearrangement joins TRBV5-1 to TRBJ2-3; 8 bases are shared with TRBD2. The CDR3 extends over 16 amino acids. The V segment lost 1 base and the J segment 2 bases; nucleotides outside the gene matches: 6. Germline V gene data show CDR1 as SGHRS and CDR2 as YFSETQ. The CDR3 sequence is CASSLRSGRYTDTQYF. The CDR3 DNA reads as TGCGCCAGCAGCTTGAGGAGCGGGAGATACACAGATACGCAGTATTTT.

This clonotype was observed a handful of times. The chain couples TRBV5-1 to TRBJ2-7, with a tentative D call TRBD1 (7 bases). The CDR3 is 13 amino acids. Germline values: CDR1 SGHRS, CDR2 YFSETQ. The ends were cut back, 4 bases at V and 5 bases at J, with 13 bases in the middle. CDR3 in amino acids: CASSRGQRDEQYF. CDR3 DNA sequence: TGCGCCAGCAGCCGGGGACAGCGGGACGAGCAGTACTTC.

The table lists this clonotype with many counts. The chain uses TRBV11-3 and TRBJ2-2, with a weak D call TRBD1 (6 bases). Trimming removed 3 bases from V and 3 bases from J, with 17 bases in between. Germline V gene lookup returns CDR1 SGHNT and CDR2 YENEEA. This CDR3 comprises 17 residues. CDR3 coding DNA: TGTGCCAGCAGCTTGGGATTAAGGACAGATTACACCGGGGAGCTGTTTTTT. Amino acids: CASSLGLRTDYTGELFF.